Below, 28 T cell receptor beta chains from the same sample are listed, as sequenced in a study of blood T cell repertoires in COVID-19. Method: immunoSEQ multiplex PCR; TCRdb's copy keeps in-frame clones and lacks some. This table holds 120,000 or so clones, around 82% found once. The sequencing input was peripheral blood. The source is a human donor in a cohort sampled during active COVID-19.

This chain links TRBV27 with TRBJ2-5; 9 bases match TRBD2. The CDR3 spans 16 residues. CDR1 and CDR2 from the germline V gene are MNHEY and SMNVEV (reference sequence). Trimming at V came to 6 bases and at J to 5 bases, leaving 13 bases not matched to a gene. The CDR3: CASSPLTGAGGETQYF. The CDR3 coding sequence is TGTGCCAGCAGCCCGTTGACGGGGGCGGGGGGGGAGACCCAGTACTTC.

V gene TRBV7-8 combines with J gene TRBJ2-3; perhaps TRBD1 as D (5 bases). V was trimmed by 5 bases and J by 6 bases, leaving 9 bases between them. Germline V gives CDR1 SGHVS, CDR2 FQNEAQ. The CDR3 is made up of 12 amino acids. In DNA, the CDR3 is TGTGCCAGCAGCAGGACAATGGATACGCAGTATTTT. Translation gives CASSRTMDTQYF.

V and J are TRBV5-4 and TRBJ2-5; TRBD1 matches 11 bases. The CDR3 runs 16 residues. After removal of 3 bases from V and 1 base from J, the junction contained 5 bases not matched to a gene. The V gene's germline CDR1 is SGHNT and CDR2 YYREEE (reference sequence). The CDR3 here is CASSSDRGPIQETQYF. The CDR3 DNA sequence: TGTGCCAGCAGCTCGGACAGGGGGCCTATCCAAGAGACCCAGTACTTC.

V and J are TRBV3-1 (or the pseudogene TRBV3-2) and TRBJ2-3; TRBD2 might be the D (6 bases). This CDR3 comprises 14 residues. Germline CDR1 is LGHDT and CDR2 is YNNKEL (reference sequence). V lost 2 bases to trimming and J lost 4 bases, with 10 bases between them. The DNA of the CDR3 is TGTGCCAGCAGCCAATTCGGGGGATCAGATACGCAGTATTTT. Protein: CASSQFGGSDTQYF.

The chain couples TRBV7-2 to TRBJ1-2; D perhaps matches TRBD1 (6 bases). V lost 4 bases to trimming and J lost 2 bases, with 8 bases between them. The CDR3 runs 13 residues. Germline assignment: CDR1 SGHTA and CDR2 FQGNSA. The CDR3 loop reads CASSSGQNYGYTF. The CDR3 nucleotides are TGTGCCAGCAGCTCAGGACAGAACTATGGCTACACCTTC.

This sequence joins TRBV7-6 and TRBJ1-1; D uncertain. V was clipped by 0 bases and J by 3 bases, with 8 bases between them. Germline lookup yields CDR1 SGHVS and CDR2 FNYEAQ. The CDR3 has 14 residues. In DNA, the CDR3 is TGTGCCAGCAGCTTAGCATTGGCGGACACTGAAGCTTTCTTT. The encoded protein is CASSLALADTEAFF. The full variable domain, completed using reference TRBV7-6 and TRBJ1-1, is GAGVSQSPRYKVTKRGQDVALRCDPISGHVSLYWYRQALGQGPEFLTYFNYEAQQDKSGLPNDRFSAERPEGSISTLTIQRTEQRDSAMYRCASSLALADTEAFFGQGTRLTVV.

This CDR3 is CASSETGGEQFF. CDR3 bases: TGTGCCAGCAGTGAGACAGGTGGTGAGCAGTTCTTC. This sequence joins TRBV6-4 and TRBJ2-1; possibly TRBD1 for D (6 bases). Germline assignment: CDR1 MRHNA and CDR2 SNTAGT. CDR3 length equals 12 residues. V lost 3 bases and J lost 9, with 9 bases in between.

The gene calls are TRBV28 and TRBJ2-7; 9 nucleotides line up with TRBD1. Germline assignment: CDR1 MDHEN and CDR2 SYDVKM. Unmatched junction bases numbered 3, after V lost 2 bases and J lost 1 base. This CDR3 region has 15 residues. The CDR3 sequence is CASSLGQGSSYEQYF. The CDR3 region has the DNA TGTGCCAGCAGTTTAGGACAGGGGAGTTCCTACGAGCAGTACTTC.

CDR3 loop: CASNWGRSETQYF. The CDR3 DNA is TGTGCCAGCAACTGGGGCAGGTCAGAGACCCAGTACTTC. The rearrangement joins TRBV6-5 to TRBJ2-5; D is possibly TRBD1 (5 bases). Looked up from germline, CDR1 is MNHEY and CDR2 is SVGAGI. The CDR3 covers 13 residues. V gave up 7 bases and J gave up 4 bases, with 13 bases separating them.

CDR3 sequence reads: CASSQRGRGPGELFF. The CDR3 DNA follows: TGTGCCAGCAGCCAACGGGGCAGGGGCCCCGGGGAGCTGTTTTTT. The chain recombines TRBV6-6 with TRBJ2-2; perhaps TRBD1 as D (6 bases). The CDR3 runs 15 residues. V was shortened by 6 bases and J by 6 bases, with 17 bases between the two germline ends. Germline lookup yields CDR1 MNHNY and CDR2 SVGAGI (reference sequence).

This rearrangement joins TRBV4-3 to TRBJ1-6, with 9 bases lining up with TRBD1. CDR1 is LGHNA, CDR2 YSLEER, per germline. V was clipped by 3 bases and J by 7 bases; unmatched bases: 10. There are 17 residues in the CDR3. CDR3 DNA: TGCGCCAGCAGCCAGAGACCGCGACAGGGGGGAAATTCACCCCTCCACTTT. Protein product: CASSQRPRQGGNSPLHF.

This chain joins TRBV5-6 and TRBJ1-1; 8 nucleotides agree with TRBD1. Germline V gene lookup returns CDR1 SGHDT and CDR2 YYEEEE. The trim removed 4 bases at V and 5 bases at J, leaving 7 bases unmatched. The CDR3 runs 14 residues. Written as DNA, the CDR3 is TGTGCCAGCAGCCGAGGACAGGGCGGGACTGAAGCTTTCTTT. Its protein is CASSRGQGGTEAFF.

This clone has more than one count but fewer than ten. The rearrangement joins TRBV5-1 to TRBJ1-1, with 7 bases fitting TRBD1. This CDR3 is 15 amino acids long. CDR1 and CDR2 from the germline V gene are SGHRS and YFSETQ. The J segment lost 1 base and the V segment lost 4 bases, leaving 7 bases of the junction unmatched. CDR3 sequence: CASSPTGAGNTEAFF. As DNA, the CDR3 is TGCGCCAGCAGCCCTACAGGGGCGGGGAACACTGAAGCTTTCTTT.

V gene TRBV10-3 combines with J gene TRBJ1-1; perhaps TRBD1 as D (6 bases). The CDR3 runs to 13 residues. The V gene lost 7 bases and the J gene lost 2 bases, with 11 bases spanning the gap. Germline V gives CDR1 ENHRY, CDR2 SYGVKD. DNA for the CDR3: TGTGCCATCAAGGGGACATCAAACACTGAAGCTTTCTTT. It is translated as CAIKGTSNTEAFF.

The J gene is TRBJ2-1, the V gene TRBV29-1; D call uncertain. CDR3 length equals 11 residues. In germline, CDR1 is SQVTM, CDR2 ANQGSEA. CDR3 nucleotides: TGCAACGTCTTTGCCTACAATGAGCAGTTCTTC. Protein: CNVFAYNEQFF.

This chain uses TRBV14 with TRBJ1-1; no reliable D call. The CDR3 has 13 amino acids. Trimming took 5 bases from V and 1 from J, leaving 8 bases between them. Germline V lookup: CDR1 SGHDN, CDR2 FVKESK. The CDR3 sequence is CASSFDKNTEAFF. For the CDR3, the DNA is TGTGCCAGCAGCTTTGACAAGAACACTGAAGCTTTCTTT.

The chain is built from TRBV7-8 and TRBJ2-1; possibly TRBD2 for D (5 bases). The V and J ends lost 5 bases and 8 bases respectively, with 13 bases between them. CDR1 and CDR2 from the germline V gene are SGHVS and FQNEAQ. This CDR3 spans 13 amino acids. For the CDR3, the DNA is TGTGCCAGCAGCAAGCCGGGGTACCATGAGCAGTTCTTC. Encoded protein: CASSKPGYHEQFF.

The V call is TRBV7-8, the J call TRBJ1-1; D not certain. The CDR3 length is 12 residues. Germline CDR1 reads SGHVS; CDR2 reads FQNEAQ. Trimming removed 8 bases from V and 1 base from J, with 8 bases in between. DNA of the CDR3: TGTGCCAGCGGTTACAGGAACACTGAAGCTTTCTTT. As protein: CASGYRNTEAFF.

The CDR3 DNA reads TGTGCCAGCAGCTTAGACAGGGAGGGAAACACCATATATTTT. It specifies CASSLDREGNTIYF. J is TRBJ1-3 and V is TRBV2; the match to TRBD1 covers 7 bases. From germline, CDR1 is SNHLY and CDR2 FYNNEI. V shed 6 bases and J 4 bases; nucleotides not matched to a gene: 6. CDR3 size: 14 residues.

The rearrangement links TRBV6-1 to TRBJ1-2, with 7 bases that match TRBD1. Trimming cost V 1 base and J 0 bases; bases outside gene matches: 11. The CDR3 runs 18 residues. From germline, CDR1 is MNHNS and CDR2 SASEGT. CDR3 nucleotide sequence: TGTGCCAGCAGTGAAGTGGGGACAGCACACCGGGCTAACTATGGCTACACCTTC. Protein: CASSEVGTAHRANYGYTF.

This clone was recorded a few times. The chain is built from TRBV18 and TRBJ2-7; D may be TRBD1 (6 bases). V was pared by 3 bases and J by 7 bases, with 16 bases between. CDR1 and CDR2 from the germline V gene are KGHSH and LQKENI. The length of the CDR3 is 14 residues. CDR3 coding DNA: TGTGCCAGCTCACCTGTCAGGGGCCCGGGGGAGCAGTACTTC. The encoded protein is CASSPVRGPGEQYF. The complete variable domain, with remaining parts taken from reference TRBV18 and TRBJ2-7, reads NAGVMQNPRHLVRRRGQEARLRCSPMKGHSHVYWYRQLPEEGLKFMVYLQKENIIDESGMPKERFSAEFPKEGPSILRIQQVVRGDSAAYFCASSPVRGPGEQYFGPGTRLTVT.

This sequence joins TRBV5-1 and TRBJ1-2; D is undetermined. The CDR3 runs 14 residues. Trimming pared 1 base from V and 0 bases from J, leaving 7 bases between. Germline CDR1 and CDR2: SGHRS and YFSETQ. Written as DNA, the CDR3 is TGCGCCAGCAGCTTGACAGAAGCTAACTATGGCTACACCTTC. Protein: CASSLTEANYGYTF.

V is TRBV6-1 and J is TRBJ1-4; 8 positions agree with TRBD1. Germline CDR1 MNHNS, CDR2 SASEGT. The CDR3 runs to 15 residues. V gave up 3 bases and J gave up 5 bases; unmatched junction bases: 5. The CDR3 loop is CASSDPTGANEKLFF. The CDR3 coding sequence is TGTGCCAGCAGTGATCCGACAGGGGCGAATGAAAAACTGTTTTTT.

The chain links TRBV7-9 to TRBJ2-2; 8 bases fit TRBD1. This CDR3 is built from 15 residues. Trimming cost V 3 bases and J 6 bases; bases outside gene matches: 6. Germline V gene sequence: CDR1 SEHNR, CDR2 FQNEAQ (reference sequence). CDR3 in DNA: TGTGCCAGCAGCTTGCTGGACAGGGCGGCCGGGGAGCTGTTTTTT. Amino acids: CASSLLDRAAGELFF.

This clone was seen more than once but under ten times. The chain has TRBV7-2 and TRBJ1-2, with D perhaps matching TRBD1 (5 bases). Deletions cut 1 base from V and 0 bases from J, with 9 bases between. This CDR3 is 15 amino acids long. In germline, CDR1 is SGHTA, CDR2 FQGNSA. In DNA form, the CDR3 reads TGTGCCAGCAGCTTAGTCCAGGGTGCTAACTATGGCTACACCTTC. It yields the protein CASSLVQGANYGYTF.

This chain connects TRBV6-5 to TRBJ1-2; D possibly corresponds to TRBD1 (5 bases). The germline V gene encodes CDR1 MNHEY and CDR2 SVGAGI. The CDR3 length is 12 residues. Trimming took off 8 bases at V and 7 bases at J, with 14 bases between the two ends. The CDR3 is CASRTGVAGYTF. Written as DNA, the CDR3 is TGTGCCAGCCGTACAGGAGTAGCTGGCTACACCTTC.

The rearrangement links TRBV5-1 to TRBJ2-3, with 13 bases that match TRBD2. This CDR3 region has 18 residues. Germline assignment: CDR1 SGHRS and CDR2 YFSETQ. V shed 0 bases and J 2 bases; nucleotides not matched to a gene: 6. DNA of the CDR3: TGCGCCAGCAGCTTGGGACTAGCGGGGGGCATACACACAGATACGCAGTATTTT. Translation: CASSLGLAGGIHTDTQYF.

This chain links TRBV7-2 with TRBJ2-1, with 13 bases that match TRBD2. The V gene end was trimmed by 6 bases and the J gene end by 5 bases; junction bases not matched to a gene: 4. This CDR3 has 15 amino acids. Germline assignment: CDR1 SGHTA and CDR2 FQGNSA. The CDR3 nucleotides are TGTGCCAGCAGTTGGACTAGCGGGGGCCACAATGAGCAGTTCTTC. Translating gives CASSWTSGGHNEQFF.